The 19 T cell receptor beta chains given below trace back to one sample, sequenced in a study of T-cell memory formation after mild COVID-19. TCRdb re-derived calls from the 5' RACE reads in MiXCR, one entry per CDR3 protein. The table shows under 300,000 distinct CDR3 sequences, with over 15% occurring only once. Sequences were obtained from PBMCs or a T cell subset sorted from them (not recorded which). The receptors were sampled from a man aged 18 to 35 who had mild COVID-19 (a few samples of this study predate the infection). Cell type and time point are not known.

The chain couples TRBV25-1 to TRBJ1-4, with TRBD1 matching 7 bases. The CDR3 is made up of 14 amino acids. V lost 5 bases and J lost 7; bases outside the gene matches: 7. CDR1 MGHDK and CDR2 SYGVNS come from the germline V gene. CDR3 amino acids: CASSTTGEGEKLFF. The CDR3 bases are TGTGCCAGCAGTACTACAGGGGAGGGTGAAAAACTGTTTTTT.

This chain connects TRBV6-5 to TRBJ2-2; the D is unclear. Germline assignment: CDR1 MNHEY and CDR2 SVGAGI. V was cut by 2 bases and J by 4 bases, with 11 bases left in between. The CDR3 extends over 15 amino acids. The CDR3 sequence is CASSYMWGTTGELFF. The CDR3 DNA is TGTGCCAGCAGTTACATGTGGGGTACCACCGGGGAGCTGTTTTTT.

This sequence joins TRBV27 and TRBJ2-5, with D unclear. V was trimmed by 3 bases and J by 0 bases, leaving 2 bases between them. CDR3 length: 12 amino acids. The germline V gene has CDR1 MNHEY and CDR2 SMNVEV (reference sequence). The CDR3 nucleotides read TGTGCCAGCAGTTTTGACCAAGAGACCCAGTACTTC. This gives the protein CASSFDQETQYF.

The chain is built from TRBV7-2 and TRBJ2-1; D is ambiguous. Germline V CDR1 and CDR2: SGHTA, FQGNSA. The V and J ends lost 4 bases and 3 bases respectively, with 10 bases between them. This CDR3 is 14 amino acids long. The CDR3 here is CASSYSRVYNEQFF. The CDR3 DNA sequence: TGTGCCAGCAGCTACTCTAGGGTCTACAATGAGCAGTTCTTC.

This clonotype occurred many times. This chain joins TRBV5-1 and TRBJ2-1, with D tentatively TRBD2 (6 bases). The V end lost 1 base, the J end lost 4 bases, and 6 bases lay between the germline ends. The germline CDR1 and CDR2 sequences are SGHRS and YFSETQ. The length of the CDR3 is 13 residues. The CDR3 nucleotides are TGCGCCAGCAGCTTGAGCGGGTACAATGAGCAGTTCTTC. Encoded protein: CASSLSGYNEQFF. Looking up the rest from reference TRBV5-1 and TRBJ2-1 gives the full variable domain: KAGVTQTPRYLIKTRGQQVTLSCSPISGHRSVSWYQQTPGQGLQFLFEYFSETQRNKGNFPGRFSGRQFSNSRSEMNVSTLELGDSALYLCASSLSGYNEQFFGPGTRLTVL.

V and J are TRBV24-1 and TRBJ1-1; D is uncertain. CDR3 length equals 12 residues. Per germline, CDR1 KGHDR and CDR2 SFDVKD. The V and J ends lost 3 bases and 5 bases respectively, with 6 bases between them. The CDR3 nucleotides read TGTGCCACCAGTGATGCGGGTACTGAAGCTTTCTTT. Translating gives CATSDAGTEAFF.

The chain combines TRBV5-1 with TRBJ2-2; unclear D gene. The germline V gene encodes CDR1 SGHRS and CDR2 YFSETQ. This CDR3 region has 12 residues. V lost 6 bases to trimming and J lost 1 base, with 4 bases between them. CDR3 sequence (DNA): TGCGCCAGCACGCTGAACACCGGGGAGCTGTTTTTT. Protein sequence: CASTLNTGELFF. Full variable domain (remainder filled in from reference TRBV5-1 and TRBJ2-2): KAGVTQTPRYLIKTRGQQVTLSCSPISGHRSVSWYQQTPGQGLQFLFEYFSETQRNKGNFPGRFSGRQFSNSRSEMNVSTLELGDSALYLCASTLNTGELFFGEGSRLTVL.

The chain has TRBV2 and TRBJ2-3; the D gene could be TRBD1 or TRBD2 (5 bases each). This CDR3 is 12 amino acids long. Trimming took off 6 bases at V and 10 bases at J, with 14 bases between the two ends. In germline, CDR1 is SNHLY, CDR2 FYNNEI. CDR3 protein: CASRGTPLSQYF. DNA of the CDR3: TGTGCCAGCAGGGGGACCCCCTTGTCGCAGTATTTT.

This sequence joins TRBV5-1 and TRBJ1-1; D is ambiguous. The CDR3 runs 15 residues. Germline assignment: CDR1 SGHRS and CDR2 YFSETQ. V lost 1 base, J lost 1 base, and 11 bases lay in between. The CDR3 loop reads CASSLSLSGNTEAFF. CDR3 coding DNA: TGCGCCAGCAGCTTGAGTCTGTCGGGGAACACTGAAGCTTTCTTT.

J is TRBJ2-7 and V is TRBV5-1; possibly TRBD2 for D (5 bases). The V gene's germline CDR1 is SGHRS and CDR2 YFSETQ. V dropped 4 bases and J dropped 3 bases, with 8 bases sitting between them. The CDR3 is 12 amino acids. The CDR3 DNA sequence: TGCGCCAGCAGCCGGGATTTCTACGAGCAGTACTTC. Translated, it gives CASSRDFYEQYF. The full variable domain, with the rest looked up from reference TRBV5-1 and TRBJ2-7, is KAGVTQTPRYLIKTRGQQVTLSCSPISGHRSVSWYQQTPGQGLQFLFEYFSETQRNKGNFPGRFSGRQFSNSRSEMNVSTLELGDSALYLCASSRDFYEQYFGPGTRLTVT.

A few counts support this clonotype. J is TRBJ2-1 and V is TRBV15; possible D gene TRBD2, 5 bases. CDR1 is LNHNV, CDR2 YYDKDF, per germline (reference sequence). V was trimmed by 6 bases and J by 4 bases, leaving 13 bases between them. This CDR3 has 14 amino acids. CDR3 amino acids: CATRGERVYNEQFF. The CDR3 DNA follows: TGTGCCACCAGGGGCGAGAGGGTGTACAATGAGCAGTTCTTC. The whole variable domain, filled in from reference TRBV15 and TRBJ2-1, reads DAMVIQNPRYQVTQFGKPVTLSCSQTLNHNVMYWYQQKSSQAPKLLFHYYDKDFNNEADTPDNFQSRRPNTSFCFLDIRSPGLGDTAMYLCATRGERVYNEQFFGPGTRLTVL.

This clonotype appeared a few times. The J gene is TRBJ2-1, the V gene TRBV12-3 or TRBV12-4; D possibly corresponds to TRBD2 (6 bases). Trimming removed 5 bases from V and 0 bases from J, with 14 bases in between. There are 16 residues in the CDR3. CDR3 loop: CASSARLGSSYNEQFF. CDR3 coding DNA: TGTGCCAGCAGTGCCCGACTAGGAAGCTCCTACAATGAGCAGTTCTTC.

The rearrangement links TRBV12-3 or TRBV12-4 to TRBJ1-4; tentative D call: TRBD1 (6 bases). V lost 5 bases and J lost 0, with 16 bases in between. The CDR3 contains 17 residues. CDR3 residues: CASSPGYRAATNEKLFF. In DNA, the CDR3 is TGTGCCAGCAGTCCGGGATACAGGGCAGCAACTAATGAAAAACTGTTTTTT.

This clonotype was seen more than once but under ten times. The V gene is TRBV9, the J gene TRBJ2-1; D might be TRBD2 (5 bases). Germline CDR1 is SGDLS and CDR2 is YYNGEE. This CDR3 spans 16 amino acids. V lost 0 bases and J lost 5, with 15 bases in between. The CDR3 DNA follows: TGTGCCAGCAGCGTAGGGGGTCCCGGAGGCCACAATGAGCAGTTCTTC. It codes for CASSVGGPGGHNEQFF.

This clonotype was counted ten times or more. This chain links TRBV12-3 or TRBV12-4 with TRBJ2-3, with TRBD2 matching over 13 bases. The CDR3 extends over 16 amino acids. J gave up 2 bases and V 4 bases, and 3 bases lay outside the gene matches. This CDR3 reads CASSSGLAGSTDTQYF. CDR3 sequence (DNA): TGTGCCAGCAGTTCGGGACTAGCGGGGTCCACAGATACGCAGTATTTT.

This clonotype has only a few counts. V gene TRBV7-2 combines with J gene TRBJ1-2; 8 nucleotides align to TRBD1. CDR1 is SGHTA, CDR2 FQGNSA, per germline. V was clipped by 1 base and J by 7 bases; unmatched bases: 11. This CDR3 comprises 16 residues. CDR3 sequence: CASSLVWDRPWSGYTF. The CDR3 DNA reads TGTGCCAGCAGCTTAGTGTGGGACAGGCCCTGGAGTGGCTACACCTTC.

The rearrangement uses TRBV6-5 and TRBJ1-2, with 7 positions matching TRBD1. Losses at the gene ends were 2 bases for V and 4 bases for J; bases not matched to a gene: 4. The CDR3 covers 14 residues. Germline CDR1 is MNHEY and CDR2 is SVGAGI. The CDR3 sequence is CASSYNRDSYGYTF. CDR3 DNA: TGTGCCAGCAGTTACAACCGGGACAGCTATGGCTACACCTTC.

The chain uses TRBV11-2 and TRBJ1-1; tentative D call: TRBD1 (6 bases). Germline lookup yields CDR1 SGHAT and CDR2 FQNNGV. V gave up 4 bases and J gave up 0 bases, with 12 bases separating them. The CDR3 spans 15 residues. CDR3: CASSSTQGLNTEAFF. CDR3 DNA: TGTGCCAGCAGCTCAACCCAGGGGCTGAACACTGAAGCTTTCTTT. Looking up the rest from reference TRBV11-2 and TRBJ1-1 gives the full variable domain: EAGVAQSPRYKIIEKRQSVAFWCNPISGHATLYWYQQILGQGPKLLIQFQNNGVVDDSQLPKDRFSAERLKGVDSTLKIQPAKLEDSAVYLCASSSTQGLNTEAFFGQGTRLTVV.

The V gene is TRBV5-1, the J gene TRBJ2-5; 10 positions agree with TRBD1. From germline, CDR1 is SGHRS and CDR2 YFSETQ. This CDR3 has 16 residues. V shed 4 bases, J shed 5 bases, and the junction held 11 bases outside the gene matches. CDR3 in DNA: TGCGCCAGCAGCCCCCGCGGGGACAGGGGCGGGGAGACCCAGTACTTC. Translation gives CASSPRGDRGGETQYF.